The TCR beta chain under discussion was sequenced for a study of T-cell reconstitution after alpha-beta-depleted transplantation in children. Study conclusions and caveats: Among T cells one year after transplant, newly produced cells accounted for most counts and diversity.

This clonotype was counted between two and nine times. The antigen is unknown. During its preparation, the TCRbeta library received unique molecular identifiers. TCRdb re-called the PCR reads through MiXCR, storing one row per CDR3 protein. The sample includes 580,000 or so distinct CDR3 sequences, more than 20% of them seen just once. Trimming took 8 bases from V and 1 from J, leaving 8 bases between them. In germline, CDR1 is MDHEN, CDR2 SYDVKM. This CDR3 comprises 12 residues. The input for sequencing was PBMCs, mostly from graft donor cells, taken 360 days after TCRalphabeta/CD19-depleted stem cell transplant. The receptor's source is a boy younger than two who had a stem cell transplant for acute myeloid leukemia, so the T cells may come from the graft donor. The chain combines TRBV28 with TRBJ2-5; perhaps TRBD2 as D (6 bases). The CDR3 DNA reads as TGTGCCAGCGCGGGGTTCCAAGAGACCCAGTACTTC. Protein product: CASAGFQETQYF.